This TCR beta chain was found in a study of T cells after yellow fever vaccination. Regarding the study as a whole: Overlap between CD4 and CD8 compartments was detected for a small share of clonotypes. From the bulk population, abundant clonotypes could contaminate and appear within FACS-sorted repertoires.

The length of the CDR3 is 14 residues. V lost 5 bases, J lost 2 bases, and 3 bases stayed unmatched. The germline CDR1 and CDR2 sequences are SEHNR and FQNEAQ (reference sequence). This clonotype was counted at least ten times. Its antigen remains unknown. TCRdb called the 5' RACE reads again in MiXCR, with one record for every CDR3 protein. The table has roughly 68,000 distinct CDR3 sequences, over 6% seen once. The sequencing used CD8+ T cells sorted from PBMCs, collected roughly 46 days after the first yellow fever vaccination. The clonotype was recovered from a man younger than 35 who received the YFV17D yellow fever vaccine. The chain carries TRBV7-9 and TRBJ2-3, with 8 bases lining up with TRBD2. CDR3 residues: CASSPAGDTDTQYF. CDR3 coding DNA: TGTGCCAGCAGCCCAGCGGGGGACACAGATACGCAGTATTTT.